These T cell receptor beta chains were read from a single sample in a study of CD8 T cells in Susac syndrome. TCRdb redid the calling of the immunoSEQ multiplex PCR reads with MiXCR, one entry per CDR3 protein. The sample contains some 200,000 distinct CDR3 sequences, over 90% of which appear only once. Sequencing was performed on CD4+ T cells from PBMCs. These receptor sequences come from a human donor with multiple sclerosis. Each CDR3 is given with its conserved first and last residue. The D gene is left open where the match is weak. Clone size is stated in some rows and not others, as once, few, many or a class when expanded.

d_gene: -
j_gene: TRBJ1-2
abundance: -
v_gene: TRBV4-2
CDR3nt: TGTGCCAGCAGCCAAGTCGACGGCGATTTCTATGGCTACACCTTC
CDR3aa: CASSQVDGDFYGYTF

d_gene: TRBD1
j_gene: TRBJ1-5
abundance: -
v_gene: TRBV19
CDR3nt: TGTGCCACTAGGCGAAGGGACAGGGTTACTCAGCCCCAGCATTTT
CDR3aa: CATRRRDRVTQPQHF

d_gene: TRBD1
j_gene: TRBJ1-1
abundance: -
v_gene: TRBV3-1
CDR3nt: TGTGCCAGCAGCCCTGACAGGGGCACTGAAGCTTTCTTT
CDR3aa: CASSPDRGTEAFF

d_gene: -
j_gene: TRBJ2-3
abundance: -
v_gene: TRBV5-1
CDR3nt: TGCGCCAGCAGCTTGGGGACTATCACAGATACGCAGTATTTT
CDR3aa: CASSLGTITDTQYF

d_gene: -
j_gene: TRBJ1-2
abundance: -
v_gene: TRBV30
CDR3nt: TGTGCCTGGAAGGGGTCTAACTATGGCTACACCTTC
CDR3aa: CAWKGSNYGYTF

d_gene: -
j_gene: TRBJ2-2
abundance: -
v_gene: TRBV6-4
CDR3nt: TGTGCCAGCAGTGACTCGGCTCGCACCGGGGAGCTGTTTTTT
CDR3aa: CASSDSARTGELFF

d_gene: -
j_gene: TRBJ2-1
abundance: -
v_gene: TRBV20-1
CDR3nt: TGCAGTGCTAGAGGGGATGAGCAGTTCTTC
CDR3aa: CSARGDEQFF

d_gene: -
j_gene: TRBJ2-3
abundance: once
v_gene: TRBV9
CDR3nt: TGTGCCAGCAGCGTAGGTAATAGCGGTAGCACAGATACGCAGTATTTT
CDR3aa: CASSVGNSGSTDTQYF

d_gene: -
j_gene: TRBJ1-1
abundance: once
v_gene: TRBV30
CDR3nt: TGTGCCTGGAGTGACCGGGACACTGAAGCTTTCTTT
CDR3aa: CAWSDRDTEAFF

d_gene: TRBD2
j_gene: TRBJ2-1
abundance: -
v_gene: TRBV20-1
CDR3nt: TGCAGTGCTCGTTCTAGCGGGAGAGGAACCTACAATGAGCAGTTCTTC
CDR3aa: CSARSSGRGTYNEQFF

d_gene: -
j_gene: TRBJ1-5
abundance: -
v_gene: TRBV29-1
CDR3nt: TGCAGCGCCCAGTTTAGAGGTAGCAATCAGCCCCAGCATTTT
CDR3aa: CSAQFRGSNQPQHF

d_gene: -
j_gene: TRBJ2-7
abundance: -
v_gene: TRBV25-1
CDR3nt: TGTGCCAGCAGCGTCCCAGGGAGATACGAGCAGTACTTC
CDR3aa: CASSVPGRYEQYF

d_gene: -
j_gene: TRBJ2-1
abundance: -
v_gene: TRBV9
CDR3nt: TGTGCCAGCAGCGGATTGGGACACTACAATGAGCAGTTCTTC
CDR3aa: CASSGLGHYNEQFF

d_gene: TRBD2
j_gene: TRBJ2-7
abundance: -
v_gene: TRBV5-1
CDR3nt: TGCGCCAGCAGCTTCCTAGCGGGGAACTACGAGCAGTACTTC
CDR3aa: CASSFLAGNYEQYF

d_gene: -
j_gene: TRBJ2-5
abundance: -
v_gene: TRBV25-1
CDR3nt: TGTGCCAGCAGTTTAGGACTAAATGTGTATGAGACCCAGTACTTC
CDR3aa: CASSLGLNVYETQYF

d_gene: -
j_gene: TRBJ1-2
abundance: -
v_gene: TRBV4-1
CDR3nt: TGCGCCAGCAGCCAGGAGACAGCTTACTATGGCTACACCTTC
CDR3aa: CASSQETAYYGYTF

d_gene: -
j_gene: TRBJ2-6
abundance: -
v_gene: TRBV24-1
CDR3nt: TGTGCCACCAGTGATACAGGTTCCTCTGGGGCCAACGTCCTGACTTTC
CDR3aa: CATSDTGSSGANVLTF

d_gene: -
j_gene: TRBJ1-2
abundance: -
v_gene: TRBV25-1
CDR3nt: TGTGCCAGCAGTGATTTGGTTGGCTACACCTTC
CDR3aa: CASSDLVGYTF

d_gene: -
j_gene: TRBJ2-3
abundance: -
v_gene: TRBV7-9
CDR3nt: TGTGCCAGCACGTTCGGCGGGATTAGCACAGATACGCAGTATTTT
CDR3aa: CASTFGGISTDTQYF

d_gene: -
j_gene: TRBJ1-6
abundance: -
v_gene: TRBV4-2
CDR3nt: TGTGCCAGCAGCCCTGGGGCCCTAAATTCACCCCTCCACTTT
CDR3aa: CASSPGALNSPLHF

d_gene: TRBD1
j_gene: TRBJ1-2
abundance: -
v_gene: TRBV20-1
CDR3nt: TGCAGTGCTAAGACAGGGGACCGTGGCTACACCTTC
CDR3aa: CSAKTGDRGYTF